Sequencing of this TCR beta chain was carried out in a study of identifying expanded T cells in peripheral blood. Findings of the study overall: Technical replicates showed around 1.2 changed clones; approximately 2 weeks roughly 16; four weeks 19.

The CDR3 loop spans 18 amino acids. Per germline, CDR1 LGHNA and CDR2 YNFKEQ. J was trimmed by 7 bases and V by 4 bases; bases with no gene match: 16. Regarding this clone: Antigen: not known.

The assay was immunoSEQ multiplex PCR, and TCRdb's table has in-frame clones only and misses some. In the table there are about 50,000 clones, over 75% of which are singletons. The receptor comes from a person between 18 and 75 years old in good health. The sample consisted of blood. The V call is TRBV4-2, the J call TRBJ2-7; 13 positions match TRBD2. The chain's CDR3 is CASSRLTSGRSRGVEQYF. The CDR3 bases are TGTGCCAGCAGCCGACTGACTAGCGGGAGGTCCCGGGGGGTGGAGCAGTACTTC.